A selection of T cell receptor beta chains follows, all from one sample in a study of cytomegalovirus exposure and HLA in healthy donors. TCRdb's copy holds only in-frame clones and misses some; the assay was immunoSEQ multiplex PCR. This table has 150,000 to 200,000 clones, 91% appearing once. The sequenced sample consisted of PBMCs. The receptors originated from a woman between 18 and 29 years old in good health and CMV-seropositive. CDR3s include the opening cysteine and the closing phenylalanine or tryptophan.

>13|TRBJ2-5|TRBV19
CASSIGRVETQYF
>14|TRBJ2-1|TRBV6-1
CAGGLGLAANEQFF
>15|TRBJ2-1|TRBV5-1
CASSLAQGNVNEQFF
>14|TRBJ1-1|TRBV25-1
CASSAYRVNTEAFF
>15|TRBJ2-1|TRBV5-8
CASSLEVAGGHEQFF
>16|TRBJ2-7|TRBV10-1
CASSESGASGLYEQYF
>20|TRBJ2-7|TRBV23-1
CASSQYRRSPGTGVSYEQYF
>14|TRBJ2-7|TRBV7-2
CASSSGGSSREQYF
>13|TRBJ2-3|TRBV28
CASSTGAADTQYF
>13|TRBJ1-2|TRBV19
CASSNDRRYGYTF
>17|TRBJ1-6|TRBV23-1
CASSPNRDGSYNSPLHF
>15|TRBJ2-7|TRBV9
CASSETGTGSYEQYF
>14|TRBJ2-7|TRBV5-1
CASSSGTGTYEQYF
>13|TRBJ1-2|TRBV5-6
CASSLAAGGGYTF
>16|TRBJ1-1|TRBV13
CASTNLAEARGTEAFF
>18|TRBJ1-1|TRBV7-9
CASSLTRLGQGKYTEAFF
>15|TRBJ2-3|TRBV27
CASSPTSGMGDTQYF
>11|TRBJ2-3|TRBV20-1
CSAPGGDTQYF
>16|TRBJ2-2|TRBV11-3
CASSLGSGMVTGELFF
>16|TRBJ2-1|TRBV4-2
CASSQDSSGGYNEQFF
>13|TRBJ1-2|TRBV5-7
CASKHLPDYGYTF
>14|TRBJ1-3|TRBV5-1
CASSLTGTGNTIYF
>17|TRBJ2-1|TRBV5-1
CASALSPLANSYNEQFF
>17|TRBJ2-7|TRBV7-6
CASSSKGRTGFIYEQYF
>15|TRBJ1-2|TRBV19
CASSIRADPRDGYTF
>13|TRBJ2-1|TRBV11-2
CASSLETVEGQFF
>15|TRBJ2-7|TRBV25-1
CASSDHQESSYEQYF
>13|TRBJ2-7|TRBV5-1
CASSLSRHYEQYF
>19|TRBJ2-6|TRBV23-1
CASSRGTGAFTSGANVLTF
>16|TRBJ2-5|TRBV2
CASSLGSGGGQETQYF
>13|TRBJ2-5|TRBV29-1
CSIRDRTQETQYF